The 6 T cell receptor beta chains below come from one sample, sequenced in a study of blood T cell repertoires in COVID-19. Libraries were prepared by immunoSEQ multiplex PCR; TCRdb keeps only in-frame clonotypes and omits some of them. The table has fewer than 80,000 clones, just under 80% seen once. Material: peripheral blood. The receptor source for this set is a human donor in a cohort sampled during active COVID-19.

This clone was found many times. The chain joins TRBV5-6 to TRBJ1-5, with D possibly TRBD1 on 6 matching bases. The CDR3 is 16 amino acids. V lost 0 bases and J 5 bases, leaving 15 bases between the germline ends. Germline lookup yields CDR1 SGHDT and CDR2 YYEEEE. The CDR3 DNA follows: TGTGCCAGCAGCTTGGCCCGAGACAGGAGTTATCAGCCCCAGCATTTT. It translates to CASSLARDRSYQPQHF.

This chain joins TRBV6-2 or TRBV6-3 and TRBJ2-7, with 10 bases matching TRBD2. Trimming cost V 6 bases and J 0 bases; bases outside gene matches: 8. Germline V gene lookup returns CDR1 MNHEY and CDR2 SVGEGT. The CDR3 extends over 16 amino acids. CDR3 nucleotide sequence: TGTGCCAGCAGCTCTGACGGGACTAGCGACTCCTACGAGCAGTACTTC. It encodes CASSSDGTSDSYEQYF.

The chain uses TRBV7-2 and TRBJ2-7, with TRBD2 identical over 10 bases. J gave up 1 base and V 5 bases, and 8 bases lay outside the gene matches. Germline assignment: CDR1 SGHTA and CDR2 FQGNSA. The CDR3 runs 16 residues. CDR3 DNA sequence: TGTGCCAGCAGCCCCGGTACTAGCGGGATTTCCTACGAGCAGTACTTC. Translation: CASSPGTSGISYEQYF.

The V gene is TRBV5-3, the J gene TRBJ2-7; 12 bases line up with TRBD2. TRBV5-3 is flagged as an ORF with uncertain function. V trimming: 4 bases; J trimming: 4 bases; junction bases outside the gene matches: 9. The CDR3 is 16 amino acids. The CDR3 loop reads CARSRPLLAGGYEQYF. In nucleotides, the CDR3 is TGTGCCAGAAGCCGACCCTTACTAGCGGGGGGATACGAGCAGTACTTC.

The chain links TRBV19 to TRBJ1-2; D is possibly TRBD1 (5 bases). The CDR3 totals 14 residues. Germline V gene lookup returns CDR1 LNHDA and CDR2 SQIVND (reference sequence). V shed 4 bases and J shed 0 bases, with 9 bases lying between them. CDR3 bases: TGTGCCAGTAGTACCACAGGTACTAACTATGGCTACACCTTC. It encodes CASSTTGTNYGYTF.

CDR3 in DNA: TGTGCCAGCAGCGAACCCGGGACAGGGAGTGGCTACACCTTC. Translated, it gives CASSEPGTGSGYTF. This rearrangement joins TRBV2 to TRBJ1-2, with TRBD1 matching 9 bases. CDR1 and CDR2 (germline): SNHLY, FYNNEI. V was pared by 6 bases and J by 7 bases, with 9 bases of the junction left unmatched. The CDR3 loop spans 14 amino acids.